This entry lists 27 T cell receptor beta chains sequenced from one sample in a study of beta chain features in type 1 diabetes. Expressed TCRB transcripts got sequenced, as all isolated RNA was reverse transcribed. Profiled with immunoSEQ multiplex PCR; TCRdb holds only in-frame clones, not every one. The data hold 600,000 to 650,000 clones, with 15% to 18% observed a single time. Source material: naive CD4+ T cells from blood. The receptors originated from a man younger than 35 in good health.

The rearrangement links TRBV7-8 to TRBJ1-2; TRBD1 agrees at 7 bases. With 5 bases clipped from V and 5 bases from J, the junction kept 8 bases outside the gene matches. In germline, CDR1 is SGHVS, CDR2 FQNEAQ. The CDR3 length is 14 residues. CDR3 bases: TGTGCCAGCAGCCTGAGAGGGGGCCGGTATGGCTACACCTTC. Translation gives CASSLRGGRYGYTF.

V usage is TRBV29-1 and J usage is TRBJ2-1; 11 positions match TRBD2. The CDR3 consists of 15 residues. Per germline, CDR1 SQVTM and CDR2 ANQGSEA. J gave up 12 bases and V 3 bases, and 13 bases lay outside the gene matches. The CDR3 spells CSVDPTSGRGDGQFF. The CDR3 DNA follows: TGCAGCGTTGATCCCACTAGCGGGAGAGGGGATGGGCAGTTCTTC.

There are a few counts of this clone. The J gene is TRBJ2-6, the V gene TRBV11-2, with a weak D call TRBD2 (5 bases). Trimming removed 3 bases at V and 4 bases at J, with 16 bases between. The CDR3 consists of 17 residues. Germline V gene sequence: CDR1 SGHAT, CDR2 FQNNGV. CDR3 in amino acids: CASSFRGFLSGANVLTF. The CDR3 DNA follows: TGTGCCAGCAGCTTTCGGGGATTTCTGTCCGGGGCCAACGTCCTGACTTTC.

This chain links TRBV7-2 with TRBJ2-3; D gene ambiguous. The V and J ends lost 7 bases and 4 bases respectively, with 18 bases between them. CDR3 length: 15 amino acids. The germline CDR1 and CDR2 sequences are SGHTA and FQGNSA. CDR3 sequence (DNA): TGTGCCAGCACCTCGTTTCTCTCCTCGGCAGATACGCAGTATTTT. This encodes CASTSFLSSADTQYF.

This clone has more than one count but fewer than ten. The rearrangement uses TRBV30 and TRBJ1-5, with D maybe TRBD1 (5 bases). The CDR3 loop spans 14 amino acids. V was pared by 0 bases and J by 6 bases, with 12 bases between. Germline V gene data show CDR1 as GTSNPN and CDR2 as SVGIG (reference sequence). CDR3 amino acids: CAWSVQGAGQPQHF. The CDR3 nucleotides are TGTGCCTGGAGTGTGCAGGGAGCGGGTCAGCCCCAGCATTTT.

There are many counts of this clone. The chain couples TRBV4-2 to TRBJ2-3, with 7 bases identical to TRBD1. Losses at the gene ends were 3 bases for V and 6 bases for J; bases not matched to a gene: 12. The germline V gene encodes CDR1 LGHNA and CDR2 YNFKEQ. This CDR3 contains 16 residues. The CDR3 is CASSQTAGQVSDTQYF. In nucleotides, the CDR3 is TGTGCCAGCAGCCAGACTGCCGGACAGGTATCCGATACGCAGTATTTT.

This clone was seen more than once but under ten times. J is TRBJ1-6 and V is TRBV27; D unresolved. V lost 2 bases and J 6 bases, leaving 11 bases between the germline ends. Germline V CDR1 and CDR2: MNHEY, SMNVEV (reference sequence). The CDR3 sequence is 15 residues long. This CDR3 is CASSLEGTSNSPLHF. CDR3 nucleotide sequence: TGTGCCAGCAGTTTAGAGGGTACGAGTAATTCACCCCTCCACTTT.

The chain has TRBV27 and TRBJ1-5; TRBD1 matches at 7 bases. CDR3 length: 15 amino acids. V gave up 7 bases and J gave up 0 bases; unmatched junction bases: 6. The germline gives CDR1 MNHEY, CDR2 SMNVEV (reference sequence). Here the CDR3 reads CASNRQGNSNQPQHF. As DNA, the CDR3 is TGTGCCAGCAACCGACAGGGTAATAGCAATCAGCCCCAGCATTTT.

The chain links TRBV5-1 to TRBJ1-2, with D possibly TRBD1 on 5 matching bases. Trimming cost V 4 bases and J 6 bases, with 10 bases left between them. This CDR3 contains 12 residues. Germline CDR1 and CDR2: SGHRS and YFSETQ. The CDR3 spells CASSPTADGYTF. The DNA of the CDR3 is TGCGCCAGCAGCCCGACAGCAGATGGCTACACCTTC.

This clone was seen only a few times. This sequence joins TRBV7-2 and TRBJ1-1, with D perhaps matching TRBD1 (6 bases). There are 15 residues in the CDR3. V lost 5 bases and J lost 4, with 17 bases in between. Germline loops: CDR1 SGHTA, CDR2 FQGNSA. The CDR3 loop reads CASSPGGRVGTEAFF. The CDR3 nucleotides read TGTGCCAGCAGCCCGGGGGGCAGGGTGGGCACTGAAGCTTTCTTT.

V and J are TRBV9 and TRBJ2-3, with D perhaps given as TRBD1 or TRBD2 (5 bases each). The germline V gene encodes CDR1 SGDLS and CDR2 YYNGEE. The germline V and J ends were trimmed by 0 bases and 6 bases, with 17 bases remaining between them. This CDR3 region has 16 residues. This CDR3 reads CASSVEGRLPVDTQYF. CDR3 in DNA: TGTGCCAGCAGCGTAGAGGGGAGACTACCCGTGGATACGCAGTATTTT. The full variable domain, completed using reference TRBV9 and TRBJ2-3, is DSGVTQTPKHLITATGQRVTLRCSPRSGDLSVYWYQQSLDQGLQFLIQYYNGEERAKGNILERFSAQQFPDLHSELNLSSLELGDSALYFCASSVEGRLPVDTQYFGPGTRLTVL.

The gene calls are TRBV7-9 and TRBJ2-5, with D unclear. Between the trimmed V and J ends, which lost 1 base and 7 bases, there was a span of 4 bases. Germline CDR1 is SEHNR and CDR2 is FQNEAQ (reference sequence). The CDR3 totals 11 residues. The CDR3: CASSLEGTQYF. In DNA, the CDR3 is TGTGCCAGCAGCTTAGAGGGGACCCAGTACTTC.

This clone was observed a handful of times. V usage is TRBV18 and J usage is TRBJ1-2; D not certain. The CDR3 totals 11 residues. Per germline, CDR1 KGHSH and CDR2 LQKENI. V lost 5 bases and J 5 bases, leaving 6 bases between the germline ends. CDR3 protein: CASSDKYGYTF. The CDR3, as DNA: TGTGCCAGCTCAGACAAGTATGGCTACACCTTC.

This clone was counted only a few times. The chain links TRBV2 to TRBJ2-4; 8 positions match TRBD2. CDR3 length: 19 residues. Per the germline V gene, CDR1 is SNHLY and CDR2 is FYNNEI. The ends lost 3 bases at V and 3 bases at J; junction bases unmatched: 16. CDR3 sequence: CASSDGYGGAALGKNIQYF. CDR3 DNA: TGTGCCAGCAGTGATGGTTACGGGGGGGCTGCTCTAGGCAAAAACATTCAGTACTTC.

The genes are TRBV5-1 and TRBJ2-1; 10 bases align to TRBD2. The trim removed 4 bases at V and 2 bases at J, leaving 6 bases unmatched. CDR1 is SGHRS, CDR2 YFSETQ, per germline. This CDR3 comprises 16 residues. The CDR3 spells CASSMGTSAAYNEQFF. The CDR3 region has the DNA TGCGCCAGCAGCATGGGGACTAGCGCAGCCTACAATGAGCAGTTCTTC. Together with reference TRBV5-1 and TRBJ2-1, the CDR3 gives the full variable domain: KAGVTQTPRYLIKTRGQQVTLSCSPISGHRSVSWYQQTPGQGLQFLFEYFSETQRNKGNFPGRFSGRQFSNSRSEMNVSTLELGDSALYLCASSMGTSAAYNEQFFGPGTRLTVL.

This clone was counted between two and nine times. The CDR3 DNA reads as TGTGCCAGCAGCCAGGACAGGGGGACGGACGAGCAGTACTTC. This gives the protein CASSQDRGTDEQYF. The V gene is TRBV9, the J gene TRBJ2-7; the match to TRBD1 covers 10 bases. Germline V gives CDR1 SGDLS, CDR2 YYNGEE. With V trimmed by 4 bases and J by 5 bases, 6 bases remained unmatched. CDR3 length: 14 residues.

This clone has just a few counts. The chain carries TRBV29-1 and TRBJ1-2; 7 nucleotides agree with TRBD1. This CDR3 spans 12 amino acids. With 7 bases clipped from V and 2 bases from J, the junction kept 4 bases outside the gene matches. The germline V gene encodes CDR1 SQVTM and CDR2 ANQGSEA. CDR3 sequence: CSEQTGNYGYTF. CDR3 in DNA: TGCAGCGAACAGACAGGGAACTATGGCTACACCTTC.

The chain links TRBV2 to TRBJ1-2; no clear D gene. Germline V gene data show CDR1 as SNHLY and CDR2 as FYNNEI. Trimming removed 3 bases at V and 8 bases at J, with 13 bases between. This CDR3 has 13 amino acids. Here the CDR3 reads CASSEQPGGGYTF. For the CDR3, the DNA is TGTGCCAGCAGTGAGCAGCCGGGAGGAGGCTACACCTTC. The full variable domain, its missing parts supplied by reference TRBV2 and TRBJ1-2, is EPEVTQTPSHQVTQMGQEVILRCVPISNHLYFYWYRQILGQKVEFLVSFYNNEISEKSEIFDDQFSVERPDGSNFTLKIRSTKLEDSAMYFCASSEQPGGGYTFGSGTRLTVV.

The chain uses TRBV4-2 and TRBJ2-7; 9 bases are shared with TRBD2. The CDR3 runs 14 residues. V lost 0 bases, J lost 9 bases, and 6 bases stayed unmatched. Germline V CDR1 and CDR2: LGHNA, YNFKEQ. The DNA for the CDR3 is TGTGCCAGCAGCCAAGATGCGGGAGGGCCTGGGCAGTACTTC. This encodes CASSQDAGGPGQYF.

Turning to this clone: A junction end diverges from the germline sequence, so it may reflect a read error. The rearrangement links TRBV28 to TRBJ2-7; D not resolved. Germline V lookup: CDR1 MDHEN, CDR2 SYDVKM. The CDR3 runs 10 residues. Here the CDR3 DNA reads TGTGCCAGCAGCACAACCTTTACAGAATTC. Translated: CASSTTFTEF.

This clone was observed a handful of times. The chain combines TRBV4-3 with TRBJ1-5, with D uncertain. The CDR3 totals 14 residues. Germline V CDR1 and CDR2: LGHNA, YSLEER. Trimming cost V 1 base and J 5 bases, with 9 bases left between them. This CDR3 reads CASSQGMFYQPQHF. The CDR3 bases are TGCGCCAGCAGCCAAGGGATGTTCTATCAGCCCCAGCATTTT.

This clone was observed a few times. The chain is built from TRBV28 and TRBJ1-1, with 7 bases fitting TRBD1. Germline CDR1 is MDHEN and CDR2 is SYDVKM. V lost 3 bases, J lost 10 bases, and 8 bases stayed unmatched. The CDR3 is 13 amino acids. The CDR3 coding sequence is TGTGCCAGCAGTTTCCTTCCACAGGGGTTAGCTTTCTTT. Protein sequence: CASSFLPQGLAFF.

The chain combines TRBV29-1 with TRBJ2-5, with TRBD1 matching over 8 bases. The ends lost 6 bases at V and 4 bases at J; junction bases unmatched: 10. CDR3 length: 14 residues. Germline CDR1 and CDR2: SQVTM and ANQGSEA. The CDR3 region has the DNA TGCAGCGTGTCGCAGGGGGCCTGGCGAGAGACCCAGTACTTC. Residues: CSVSQGAWRETQYF.

This clone was found a few times. The chain has TRBV9 and TRBJ2-1; 7 bases are a match to TRBD2. V dropped 4 bases and J dropped 6; count of bases not matched to a gene: 10. The germline V gene has CDR1 SGDLS and CDR2 YYNGEE. This CDR3 contains 15 residues. CDR3 nucleotide sequence: TGTGCCAGCAGCTCTTTCGCGGCGGGAGTCAATGAGCAGTTCTTC. Its protein product is CASSSFAAGVNEQFF.

This clone was picked up a small number of times. The chain employs TRBV4-1 and TRBJ2-2; D remains ambiguous. CDR3 length equals 14 residues. CDR1 and CDR2 (germline): MGHRA, YSYEKL. V lost 5 bases to trimming and J lost 9 bases, with 16 bases between them. As DNA, the CDR3 is TGCGCCAGCAGCGGGCCTACTGCCCGCCGGGAGCTGTTTTTT. Its protein product is CASSGPTARRELFF.

This clone appeared a few times. The J gene is TRBJ1-1, the V gene TRBV28; 7 bases align to TRBD1. The CDR3 is 11 residues long. The J segment lost 7 bases and the V segment lost 10 bases, leaving 6 bases of the junction unmatched. Germline loops: CDR1 MDHEN, CDR2 SYDVKM. DNA for the CDR3: TGTGCCACTGGACAGGTTGTTGAAGCTTTCTTT. Residues: CATGQVVEAFF.

This clone has a handful of counts. The chain carries TRBV6-5 and TRBJ1-2; D is unresolved. Germline CDR1 MNHEY, CDR2 SVGAGI. The CDR3 runs to 11 residues. V gave up 1 base and J gave up 4 bases, with 1 base separating them. The CDR3 here is CASSYFYGYTF. The CDR3 coding sequence is TGTGCCAGCAGTTACTTCTATGGCTACACCTTC.